The next 27 T cell receptor beta chains were all read from a single sample in a study of PD-L1 blockade in urothelial cancer. Time point here: pretreatment peripheral blood. Data came from immunoSEQ multiplex PCR; TCRdb stores just in-frame clones and leaves some out. The profile covers about 49,000 clones, with around 74% appearing a single time and about 10% taken by the ten largest. Sample: PBMCs, taken around atezolizumab (anti-PD-L1) treatment. These TCRs come from a man in his 70s with urothelial cancer.

This rearrangement joins TRBV10-3 to TRBJ2-1; TRBD2 matches at 16 bases. From germline, CDR1 is ENHRY and CDR2 SYGVKD. CDR3 size: 17 residues. V lost 2 bases to trimming and J lost 7 bases; unmatched junction nucleotides: 5. CDR3 nucleotides: TGTGCCATCAGTGAGCCCGGGACTAGCGGGAGGGAAAATGAGCAGTTCTTC. Protein: CAISEPGTSGRENEQFF.

This sequence joins TRBV28 and TRBJ2-3, with 8 bases that match TRBD2. Germline V gives CDR1 MDHEN, CDR2 SYDVKM. The CDR3 extends over 15 amino acids. V trimming: 6 bases; J trimming: 5 bases; junction bases outside the gene matches: 10. The CDR3 loop is CASSVAGLAGDTQYF. The CDR3 DNA reads TGTGCCAGCAGCGTGGCGGGTCTAGCGGGAGATACGCAGTATTTT.

This chain links TRBV6-1 with TRBJ2-7; D is unresolved. CDR3 length equals 13 residues. V lost 0 bases and J lost 3, with 6 bases in between. Germline CDR1 is MNHNS and CDR2 is SASEGT. The DNA of the CDR3 is TGTGCCAGCAGTGAAGCTCCTTACTACGAGCAGTACTTC. Amino acids: CASSEAPYYEQYF.

The chain couples TRBV7-3 to TRBJ2-2, with 9 bases that match TRBD1. V was clipped by 8 bases and J by 5 bases; unmatched bases: 9. The CDR3 is made up of 15 amino acids. The germline gives CDR1 SGHTA, CDR2 FQGTGA. CDR3 sequence: CASGAGQGLTGELFF. For the CDR3, the DNA is TGTGCCAGCGGGGCCGGACAGGGGTTGACCGGGGAGCTGTTTTTT.

The chain couples TRBV6-5 to TRBJ2-7; 10 positions match TRBD2. CDR1 and CDR2 (germline): MNHEY, SVGAGI. V lost 2 bases to trimming and J lost 3 bases; unmatched junction nucleotides: 4. CDR3 length: 15 amino acids. The CDR3 region has the DNA TGTGCCAGCAGTTACACTCCTAGCGGGAGCTACGAGCAGTACTTC. As protein: CASSYTPSGSYEQYF.

The rearrangement joins TRBV13 to TRBJ2-3, with D unresolved. The CDR3 is made up of 17 amino acids. CDR1 is PRHDT, CDR2 FYEKMQ, per germline (reference sequence). The ends were cut back, 0 bases at V and 0 bases at J, with 13 bases in the middle. The CDR3 DNA reads TGTGCCAGCAGCTTAGGGCAGGTTGGTGGGAGCACAGATACGCAGTATTTT. Translation gives CASSLGQVGGSTDTQYF.

The J gene is TRBJ2-7, the V gene TRBV5-6; tentative D call: TRBD2 (6 bases). The germline V and J ends were trimmed by 1 base and 0 bases, with 14 bases remaining between them. From germline, CDR1 is SGHDT and CDR2 YYEEEE. The CDR3 spans 16 residues. The CDR3 region has the DNA TGTGCCAGCAGCTTGCTCGGCGGGGCTAGCTCCTACGAGCAGTACTTC. Translation gives CASSLLGGASSYEQYF.

The chain combines TRBV28 with TRBJ2-7; possibly TRBD2 for D (6 bases). Germline lookup yields CDR1 MDHEN and CDR2 SYDVKM. V was shortened by 3 bases and J by 1 base, with 13 bases between the two germline ends. The CDR3 extends over 15 amino acids. The CDR3 coding sequence is TGTGCCAGCAGTTTGGCCGGGGGTCCTTCCTACGAGCAGTACTTC. Protein product: CASSLAGGPSYEQYF.

This clone was found a few times. The V call is TRBV28, the J call TRBJ2-5; TRBD2 might be the D (7 bases). The V gene lost 5 bases and the J gene lost 4 bases, with 14 bases spanning the gap. This CDR3 region has 14 residues. CDR1 is MDHEN, CDR2 SYDVKM, per germline. In DNA form, the CDR3 reads TGTGCCAGCAGTATTTCCGGGGGGCCAGAGACCCAGTACTTC. Protein sequence: CASSISGGPETQYF.

This chain joins TRBV12-5 and TRBJ2-5; 7 nucleotides line up with TRBD2. Germline lookup yields CDR1 LGHNT and CDR2 FRNRAP. Trimming removed 8 bases from V and 2 bases from J; junction bases left unmatched: 5. This CDR3 has 13 residues. CDR3 bases: TGTGCTAGTTCGGGTAGCGGGCAAGAGACCCAGTACTTC. It encodes CASSGSGQETQYF. The complete variable domain, with remaining parts taken from reference TRBV12-5 and TRBJ2-5, reads DARVTQTPRHKVTEMGQEVTMRCQPILGHNTVFWYRQTMMQGLELLAYFRNRAPLDDSGMPKDRFSAEMPDATLATLKIQPSEPRDSAVYFCASSGSGQETQYFGPGTRLLVL.

CDR3 nucleotide sequence: TGCGCCAGCAGCCACGTTTTAGCGGGCCCCTCCTACAATGAGCAGTTCTTC. Translated, it gives CASSHVLAGPSYNEQFF. The chain joins TRBV4-1 to TRBJ2-1; 7 positions agree with TRBD2. V was clipped by 3 bases and J by 0 bases; unmatched bases: 8. Per germline, CDR1 MGHRA and CDR2 YSYEKL. The CDR3 has 17 amino acids.

CDR3 amino acids: CASSESRTGKETQYF. In DNA, the CDR3 is TGCGCCAGCAGTGAGTCACGGACAGGGAAAGAGACCCAGTACTTC. This chain connects TRBV10-1 to TRBJ2-5; 8 bases are a match to TRBD1. The CDR3 is 15 residues long. The junction had 3 bases not matched to a gene; V was cut back by 0 bases and J by 3 bases. Germline V gene sequence: CDR1 WNHNN, CDR2 SYGVQD (reference sequence).

This clone was seen a single time. The rearrangement uses TRBV18 and TRBJ1-1; D is unclear. V was cut by 4 bases and J by 1 base, with 7 bases left in between. This CDR3 comprises 13 residues. Germline V gives CDR1 KGHSH, CDR2 LQKENI. This chain's CDR3 is CASSLGPNTEAFF. The CDR3 nucleotides read TGTGCCAGCTCACTGGGCCCGAACACTGAAGCTTTCTTT.

V and J are TRBV2 and TRBJ2-7; 8 nucleotides align to TRBD2. The ends lost 6 bases at V and 3 bases at J; junction bases unmatched: 4. Germline-derived CDR1 and CDR2 are SNHLY and FYNNEI. The CDR3 covers 13 residues. The CDR3 protein is CASSPGTSYEQYF. CDR3 coding DNA: TGTGCCAGCAGCCCCGGGACTAGCTACGAGCAGTACTTC.

The genes are TRBV2 and TRBJ2-1, with 11 bases aligning to TRBD2. This CDR3 has 17 amino acids. Germline loops: CDR1 SNHLY, CDR2 FYNNEI. Trimming at V came to 4 bases and at J to 0 bases, leaving 5 bases not matched to a gene. As DNA, the CDR3 is TGTGCCAGCAGTGTTCCTAGCGGGGGGAGCTCCTACAATGAGCAGTTCTTC. Protein: CASSVPSGGSSYNEQFF. Based on the CDR3 plus reference TRBV2 and TRBJ2-1, the full variable domain is EPEVTQTPSHQVTQMGQEVILRCVPISNHLYFYWYRQILGQKVEFLVSFYNNEISEKSEIFDDQFSVERPDGSNFTLKIRSTKLEDSAMYFCASSVPSGGSSYNEQFFGPGTRLTVL.

The sample holds a few counts of this clone. The V gene is TRBV2, the J gene TRBJ2-7; D is possibly TRBD2 (6 bases). The CDR3 runs 15 residues. Trimming pared 1 base from V and 3 bases from J, leaving 13 bases between. Germline lookup yields CDR1 SNHLY and CDR2 FYNNEI. CDR3 protein: CASSEDRSSDYEQYF. For the CDR3, the DNA is TGTGCCAGCAGTGAAGATCGTTCTAGCGACTACGAGCAGTACTTC.

The chain couples TRBV7-2 to TRBJ2-1; TRBD2 matches 9 bases. CDR1 and CDR2 from the germline V gene are SGHTA and FQGNSA. V was clipped by 4 bases and J by 5 bases; unmatched bases: 3. This CDR3 has 14 amino acids. CDR3 protein: CASSYSGGDNEQFF. CDR3 nucleotide sequence: TGTGCCAGCAGCTATAGCGGGGGTGACAATGAGCAGTTCTTC.

Only a few counts were recorded for this clone. The chain joins TRBV30 to TRBJ1-1; D not certain. The V end lost 3 bases, the J end lost 0 bases, and 8 bases lay between the germline ends. Germline CDR1 GTSNPN, CDR2 SVGIG (reference sequence). This CDR3 spans 13 amino acids. CDR3 nucleotides: TGTGCCTGGAGGCTTACAGTGAACACTGAAGCTTTCTTT. The encoded protein is CAWRLTVNTEAFF.

The chain employs TRBV10-1 and TRBJ2-1; D gene ambiguous. CDR3 length equals 17 residues. Trimming left V 7 bases short and J 8 bases short, with 27 bases between. Germline loops: CDR1 WNHNN, CDR2 SYGVQD (reference sequence). CDR3 in amino acids: CASTMSPRWSWMDEQFF. The DNA of the CDR3 is TGCGCCAGCACCATGAGTCCTCGTTGGAGTTGGATGGATGAGCAGTTCTTC.

The chain recombines TRBV18 with TRBJ2-1, with 12 bases identical to TRBD2. The CDR3 covers 16 residues. V lost 5 bases, J lost 1 base, and 3 bases stayed unmatched. Per germline, CDR1 KGHSH and CDR2 LQKENI. The CDR3 loop reads CASSRTSGDSYNEQFF. The CDR3, as DNA: TGTGCCAGCTCAAGGACTAGCGGGGATTCCTACAATGAGCAGTTCTTC.

The J gene is TRBJ1-3, the V gene TRBV18, with 7 positions matching TRBD1. Germline V gene sequence: CDR1 KGHSH, CDR2 LQKENI. V lost 6 bases to trimming and J lost 1 base; unmatched junction nucleotides: 9. This CDR3 has 16 residues. The CDR3 protein is CASSRETGDSGNTIYF. CDR3 nucleotide sequence: TGTGCCAGCTCGCGAGAAACAGGGGATTCTGGAAACACCATATATTTT.

As concerns this clone: This same CDR3 is encoded by further DNA sequences in the sample. The chain has TRBV7-6 and TRBJ1-2, with D possibly TRBD1 on 6 matching bases. CDR3 length: 15 amino acids. Trimming took 4 bases from V and 5 from J, leaving 17 bases between them. CDR1 is SGHVS, CDR2 FNYEAQ, per germline. Here the CDR3 DNA reads TGTGCCAGCAGCTCAAAAGGGGGATACGGTTATGGCTACACCTTC. This gives the protein CASSSKGGYGYGYTF.

The chain employs TRBV11-2 and TRBJ1-2, with D uncertain. The germline gives CDR1 SGHAT, CDR2 FQNNGV. V was clipped by 5 bases and J by 3 bases, with 16 bases between them. CDR3 length equals 15 residues. The CDR3 nucleotides read TGTGCCAGCAGCCCACGTCAGGCAGCGGACTATGGCTACACCTTC. Its protein is CASSPRQAADYGYTF. Together with reference TRBV11-2 and TRBJ1-2, the CDR3 gives the full variable domain: EAGVAQSPRYKIIEKRQSVAFWCNPISGHATLYWYQQILGQGPKLLIQFQNNGVVDDSQLPKDRFSAERLKGVDSTLKIQPAKLEDSAVYLCASSPRQAADYGYTFGSGTRLTVV.

The chain uses TRBV19 and TRBJ1-4; D call uncertain. Deletions cut 3 bases from V and 4 bases from J, with 9 bases between. From germline, CDR1 is LNHDA and CDR2 SQIVND (reference sequence). The CDR3 loop spans 14 amino acids. CDR3 DNA: TGTGCCAGTAGTATTGGCGGGTATAATGAAAAACTGTTTTTT. It specifies CASSIGGYNEKLFF.

This chain connects TRBV11-2 to TRBJ2-1; D gene unclear. Trimming took 1 base from V and 1 from J, leaving 5 bases between them. CDR1 is SGHAT, CDR2 FQNNGV, per germline. This CDR3 is built from 14 residues. The CDR3, as DNA: TGTGCCAGCAGCTTAGGAGGTTCCTACAATGAGCAGTTCTTC. Residues: CASSLGGSYNEQFF.

The chain links TRBV4-1 to TRBJ2-3, with 7 positions matching TRBD2. V lost 4 bases, J lost 5 bases, and 9 bases stayed unmatched. This CDR3 is built from 15 residues. The germline gives CDR1 MGHRA, CDR2 YSYEKL. CDR3 in DNA: TGCGCCAGCAGCCCCCGGGACTACCAGGGAGATACGCAGTATTTT. Amino acid sequence: CASSPRDYQGDTQYF.

This chain joins TRBV18 and TRBJ2-1, with D possibly TRBD2 on 6 matching bases. The length of the CDR3 is 15 residues. Germline loops: CDR1 KGHSH, CDR2 LQKENI. Trimming removed 3 bases at V and 4 bases at J, with 13 bases between. CDR3 amino acids: CASSPPAEGYNEQFF. The CDR3 bases are TGTGCCAGCTCACCCCCAGCGGAGGGATACAATGAGCAGTTCTTC.